The rows below give T cell receptor beta chains drawn from one sample of a study of T cells in Graves' hyperthyroidism and ophthalmopathy. Each CDR3 protein is one row after TCRdb ran MiXCR on the multiplex PCR reads. The top ten clones hold approximately 13% of a sample with about 560,000 distinct CDR3 sequences, 12% to 15% of them seen once. Sequencing was carried out using blood. These receptors originate from a woman aged 40 to 50 with Graves' hyperthyroidism. Both conserved end residues are part of each CDR3. D genes are given only for firm matches. Only part of the rows carry a size: once, few, many, or a class if the clone is expanded.

size	V	J	D	DNA	CDR3
-	TRBV30	TRBJ2-1	TRBD2	TGTGCCTGGAGCGGGCTAGCGGGAGCTGGTAGTGAGCAGTTCTTC	CAWSGLAGAGSEQFF
-	TRBV7-2	TRBJ2-3	-	TGTGCCAGCAGTTCTCTGGGGCTACCAGCAGATACGCAGTATTTT	CASSSLGLPADTQYF
many	TRBV3-1	TRBJ1-2	-	TGTGCCAGCAGCCAAGGAGGGCCCCTATCCTATGGCTACACCTTC	CASSQGGPLSYGYTF
many	TRBV28	TRBJ1-2	-	TGTGCCAGCACCCCGGGGAAGGGTTCGGGTGGCTACACCTTC	CASTPGKGSGGYTF
few	TRBV6-1	TRBJ2-7	-	TGTGCCAGCCGCTCCGACAGGGAACGTACGGGACTGAAAGGATGGTATGCCTACGAGCAGTACTTC	CASRSDRERTGLKGWYAYEQYF
-	TRBV12-3/TRBV12-4	TRBJ2-2	-	TGTGCCAGCAGTCCAATATCGCAGGGGACCGGGGAGCTGTTTTTT	CASSPISQGTGELFF
many	TRBV30	TRBJ1-1	-	TGTGCCTGGAGTGTGGATTCGGGGGGGATGGCTGAAGCTTTCTTT	CAWSVDSGGMAEAFF
few	TRBV29-1	TRBJ2-6	-	TGCAGCGCCCGATATTCCGGGGCCAACGTCCTGACTTTC	CSARYSGANVLTF
many	TRBV12-3/TRBV12-4	TRBJ2-3	TRBD2	TGTGCCAGCAGTTTAAGTCTAGCGGGAGTGGAGACAGATACGCAGTATTTT	CASSLSLAGVETDTQYF
many	TRBV20-1	TRBJ2-7	TRBD2	TGCAGTGCCCTCGGACTAGCGGGTTCCTACGAGCAGTACTTC	CSALGLAGSYEQYF
few	TRBV2	TRBJ2-2	-	TGTGCCAGCAGTGATTCGATGTGGGCCACCGGGGAGCTGTTTTTT	CASSDSMWATGELFF
many	TRBV5-1	TRBJ2-7	-	TGCGCCAGCAGCTTGGGACCCCAGGGAGGTAGCTCCTACGAGCAGTACTTC	CASSLGPQGGSSYEQYF
few	TRBV5-1	TRBJ1-1	-	TGCGCCAGCAGCTTTTCACAGAACACTGAAGCTTTCTTT	CASSFSQNTEAFF
many	TRBV10-2	TRBJ1-1	TRBD1	TGCGCCAGTAAGGACAGGCGGAACACTGAAGCTTTCTTT	CASKDRRNTEAFF
many	TRBV3-1	TRBJ1-2	-	TGTGCCAGCAGCCAATGGACAGCGCTGGCGTATGGCTACACCTTC	CASSQWTALAYGYTF